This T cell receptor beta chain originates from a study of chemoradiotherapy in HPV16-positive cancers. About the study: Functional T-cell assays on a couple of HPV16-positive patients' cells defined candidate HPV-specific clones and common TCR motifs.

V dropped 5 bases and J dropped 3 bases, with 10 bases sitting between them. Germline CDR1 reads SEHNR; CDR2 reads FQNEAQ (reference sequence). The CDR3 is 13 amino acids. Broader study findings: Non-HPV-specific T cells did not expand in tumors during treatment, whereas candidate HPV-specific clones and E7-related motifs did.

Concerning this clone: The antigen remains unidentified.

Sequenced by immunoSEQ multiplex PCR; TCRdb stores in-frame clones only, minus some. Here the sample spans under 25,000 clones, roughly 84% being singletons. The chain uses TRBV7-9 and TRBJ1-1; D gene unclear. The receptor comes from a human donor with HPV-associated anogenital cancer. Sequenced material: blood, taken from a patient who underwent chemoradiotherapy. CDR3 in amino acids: CASSPREDTEAFF. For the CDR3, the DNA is TGTGCCAGCAGCCCGAGGGAGGACACTGAAGCTTTCTTT.